These 19 T cell receptor beta chains were sequenced from one sample in a study of vaccination effects on CD4 cells after COVID-19. The antigens for these receptors are not known. Assay used: immunoSEQ multiplex PCR; TCRdb lists only in-frame clones, some missing. Among tens of thousands of clones listed, 55% to 75% were seen once. After expansion with viral peptide pools in the ViraFEST assay, antigen-specific CD4+ T cells were sequenced. Following a roughly eleven-day culture, CD4+ T cells were purified. Having tested negative for nucleocapsid antibodies, the vaccine recipients showed no prior SARS-CoV-2 infection. This sample comprised CD4+ T cells from PBMCs cultured with SARS-CoV-2 spike peptides, obtained before COVID-19 vaccination. Receptors were obtained from a human donor who received a COVID-19 vaccine.

This clone was observed a few times. The V and J genes are TRBV2 and TRBJ1-2; D is undetermined. This CDR3 comprises 12 residues. The V gene lost 7 bases and the J gene lost 8 bases, with 14 bases spanning the gap. Germline CDR1 SNHLY, CDR2 FYNNEI. The CDR3 protein is CASTIQPQGYTF. DNA for the CDR3: TGTGCCAGCACGATACAGCCACAGGGCTACACCTTC. The full variable domain, in which reference TRBV2 and TRBJ1-2 provide the parts outside the CDR3, is EPEVTQTPSHQVTQMGQEVILRCVPISNHLYFYWYRQILGQKVEFLVSFYNNEISEKSEIFDDQFSVERPDGSNFTLKIRSTKLEDSAMYFCASTIQPQGYTFGSGTRLTVV.

This rearrangement joins TRBV29-1 to TRBJ2-7; D possibly corresponds to TRBD1 (5 bases). Trimming cost V 5 bases and J 7 bases, with 15 bases left between them. This CDR3 is built from 12 residues. Per the germline V gene, CDR1 is SQVTM and CDR2 is ANQGSEA. This chain's CDR3 is CSVLRGSGEQYF. DNA of the CDR3: TGCAGCGTTCTAAGGGGCTCAGGGGAGCAGTACTTC.

This clone was detected only once. The J gene is TRBJ1-1, the V gene TRBV6-5; no reliable D call. There are 13 residues in the CDR3. V was trimmed by 7 bases and J by 1 base, leaving 10 bases between them. In germline, CDR1 is MNHEY, CDR2 SVGAGI. The CDR3 reads CASMGFPNTEAFF. As DNA, the CDR3 is TGTGCCAGCATGGGCTTCCCGAACACTGAAGCTTTCTTT.

V and J are TRBV7-2 and TRBJ2-7; 14 bases align to TRBD2. The CDR3 runs 16 residues. V shed 5 bases and J 3 bases; nucleotides not matched to a gene: 6. Germline V gene data show CDR1 as SGHTA and CDR2 as FQGNSA. CDR3 sequence: CASSRTSGGTSYEQYF. The CDR3 coding sequence is TGTGCCAGCAGCCGGACTAGCGGGGGGACGAGCTACGAGCAGTACTTC.

This sequence joins TRBV30 and TRBJ1-5, with 9 bases aligning to TRBD1. V lost 4 bases and J lost 6; bases outside the gene matches: 1. The CDR3 loop spans 12 amino acids. CDR1 is GTSNPN and CDR2 is SVGIG in the germline V gene (reference sequence). The CDR3 reads CAWNRGPQPQHF. In DNA form, the CDR3 reads TGTGCCTGGAACAGGGGGCCTCAGCCCCAGCATTTT.

The V and J genes are TRBV11-3 and TRBJ2-1, with 7 bases aligning to TRBD2. The J segment lost 8 bases and the V segment lost 0 bases, leaving 13 bases of the junction unmatched. Germline-derived CDR1 and CDR2 are SGHNT and YENEEA. The CDR3 totals 17 residues. CDR3 protein: CASSLESHGREKYEQFF. CDR3 coding DNA: TGTGCCAGCAGCTTAGAGTCCCATGGGCGGGAGAAATATGAGCAGTTCTTC.

The chain uses TRBV7-3 and TRBJ2-3; possible D gene TRBD2, 6 bases. Germline-derived CDR1 and CDR2 are SGHTA and FQGTGA. The ends were cut back, 5 bases at V and 0 bases at J, with 15 bases in the middle. This CDR3 spans 16 amino acids. In DNA form, the CDR3 reads TGTGCCAGCAGCGTCGGGACTTATGCGAGCACAGATACGCAGTATTTT. Translating it yields CASSVGTYASTDTQYF.

The gene calls are TRBV28 and TRBJ2-1; 9 bases align to TRBD2. V shed 6 bases and J 3 bases; nucleotides not matched to a gene: 6. Germline loops: CDR1 MDHEN, CDR2 SYDVKM. There are 15 residues in the CDR3. The CDR3 sequence: CASSKTSGYYNEQFF. CDR3 coding DNA: TGTGCCAGCAGCAAGACTAGCGGATACTACAATGAGCAGTTCTTC.

The J gene is TRBJ2-7, the V gene TRBV3-1 (or the pseudogene TRBV3-2), with a weak D call TRBD2 (6 bases). The CDR3 length is 15 residues. Germline lookup yields CDR1 LGHDT and CDR2 YNNKEL (reference sequence). Trimming removed 4 bases at V and 3 bases at J, with 16 bases between. CDR3 region: CASSRSGLSGYEQYF. Here the CDR3 DNA reads TGTGCCAGCAGCCGGAGCGGGCTGAGTGGCTACGAGCAGTACTTC.

The CDR3 region has the DNA TGTGCCAGCAGCTGGGTGGGGACAGGGAGGACAGATACGCAGTATTTT. It specifies CASSWVGTGRTDTQYF. J is TRBJ2-3 and V is TRBV5-4, with 9 bases that match TRBD1. CDR1 and CDR2 (germline): SGHNT, YYREEE (reference sequence). J was trimmed by 3 bases and V by 3 bases; bases with no gene match: 8. The CDR3 has 16 amino acids.

This clone was seen ten or more times. The chain has TRBV4-3 and TRBJ1-6, with D hard to call. Trimming took off 0 bases at V and 4 bases at J, with 4 bases between the two ends. The CDR3 runs to 14 residues. In germline, CDR1 is LGHNA, CDR2 YSLEER. The CDR3 DNA sequence: TGCGCCAGCAGCCAAGACCAGTATAATTCACCCCTCCACTTT. The encoded protein is CASSQDQYNSPLHF.

This clone was observed a handful of times. This chain uses TRBV27 with TRBJ1-6; D is possibly TRBD1 (6 bases). The CDR3 contains 14 residues. Germline CDR1 and CDR2: MNHEY and SMNVEV (reference sequence). Between the trimmed V and J ends, which lost 5 bases and 10 bases, there was a span of 15 bases. CDR3 loop: CASSVQGKGSPLHF. The CDR3 region has the DNA TGTGCCAGCAGTGTACAGGGTAAGGGCTCACCCCTCCACTTT.

This chain links TRBV28 with TRBJ1-2, with TRBD1 matching 7 bases. The germline V gene encodes CDR1 MDHEN and CDR2 SYDVKM. The CDR3 length is 13 residues. The V and J ends lost 0 bases and 7 bases, in that order; junction bases with no gene match: 2. In DNA form, the CDR3 reads TGTGCCAGCAGTTTATGGACAGGGTTTGGCTACACCTTC. The encoded protein is CASSLWTGFGYTF.

V and J are TRBV3-1 (or the pseudogene TRBV3-2) and TRBJ2-6; no clear D gene. Trimming left V 0 bases short and J 0 bases short, with 3 bases between. The CDR3 spans 15 residues. CDR1 and CDR2 from the germline V gene are LGHDT and YNNKEL (reference sequence). CDR3 DNA: TGTGCCAGCAGCCAAGATACCTCTGGGGCCAACGTCCTGACTTTC. Translating it yields CASSQDTSGANVLTF.

The chain uses TRBV19 and TRBJ1-2; TRBD1 agrees at 10 bases. The CDR3 consists of 16 residues. The germline CDR1 and CDR2 sequences are LNHDA and SQIVND (reference sequence). V gave up 6 bases and J gave up 1 base; unmatched junction bases: 8. CDR3 in amino acids: CASRQSGTGVNYGYTF. CDR3 DNA sequence: TGTGCCAGTAGACAATCCGGGACAGGGGTTAACTATGGCTACACCTTC.

The chain recombines TRBV5-4 with TRBJ1-4, with 10 bases lining up with TRBD1. V trimming: 4 bases; J trimming: 5 bases; junction bases outside the gene matches: 5. Per germline, CDR1 SGHNT and CDR2 YYREEE (reference sequence). The CDR3 is made up of 15 amino acids. The CDR3 reads CASSNVDRGNEKLFF. In nucleotides, the CDR3 is TGTGCCAGCAGCAACGTGGACAGGGGGAATGAAAAACTGTTTTTT.

About this clone itself: The germline gene is not matched at one end of the junction; a read error may be the cause. The chain combines TRBV7-7 with TRBJ2-5; 11 positions match TRBD2. The CDR3 runs to 15 residues. The V gene's germline CDR1 is SSHAT and CDR2 FNYEAQ (reference sequence). This CDR3 reads CASSLGLAVQETQYF. In DNA form, the CDR3 reads TGTGCTAGCAGCTTGGGACTAGCGGTACAAGAGACCCAGTACTTC.

A few counts support this clone. This chain uses TRBV10-3 with TRBJ2-1, with 12 bases matching TRBD2. The length of the CDR3 is 14 residues. Germline V CDR1 and CDR2: ENHRY, SYGVKD. V was clipped by 10 bases and J by 7 bases; unmatched bases: 8. The CDR3 protein is CASRTSGDENEQFF. As DNA, the CDR3 is TGTGCCAGCAGGACTAGCGGGGACGAGAATGAGCAGTTCTTC.

This clone showed up just a few times. The chain uses TRBV30 and TRBJ2-7; D call uncertain. The CDR3 runs 13 residues. Germline V lookup: CDR1 GTSNPN, CDR2 SVGIG (reference sequence). V shed 2 bases and J shed 2 bases, with 10 bases lying between them. The CDR3 loop reads CAWSTGSPYEQYF. For the CDR3, the DNA is TGTGCCTGGAGTACGGGTTCCCCCTACGAGCAGTACTTC.